This T cell receptor beta chain is from a study of T cells in Graves' hyperthyroidism and ophthalmopathy. This clonotype came up many times. Regions amplified from RNA transcripts were the TCR beta CDR3 regions. The TCR CDR3 first-round RT-PCR relied on the HTBI primer set. From the multiplex PCR reads, TCRdb called clonotypes with MiXCR, one entry per CDR3 protein. The sample has hundreds of thousands of distinct CDR3 sequences, roughly a third seen once. The study excluded patients with uncontrolled infection, other autoimmune disease, pregnancy or lactation. Trimming removed 5 bases at V and 2 bases at J, with 19 bases between. CDR3 size: 16 residues. Germline V gene data show CDR1 as SGHVS and CDR2 as FQNEAQ.

V gene TRBV7-8 combines with J gene TRBJ2-7; D tentatively reads TRBD1 or TRBD2 (5 bases each). The clonotype originates from a woman aged 40 to 49 with Graves' hyperthyroidism. Sequenced sample: blood. CDR3 DNA: TGTGCCAGCAGCGCACAGACCGGGACCGCAGCCTACGAGCAGTACTTC. This translates into CASSAQTGTAAYEQYF. Using reference TRBV7-8 and TRBJ2-7 for the parts outside the CDR3, the full variable domain is GAGVSQSPRYKVAKRGQDVALRCDPISGHVSLFWYQQALGQGPEFLTYFQNEAQLDKSGLPSDRFFAERPEGSVSTLKIQRTQQEDSAVYLCASSAQTGTAAYEQYFGPGTRLTVT.